Following are 2 T cell receptor beta chains from one sample sequenced in a study of blood T cell repertoires in COVID-19. Sequencing used immunoSEQ multiplex PCR; TCRdb keeps in-frame clones, though not all of them. This table holds some 250,000 clones, roughly 90% found once. The material sequenced was peripheral blood. The receptors shown here come from a woman aged 25-40 years with COVID-19, enrolled during active disease.

V usage is TRBV6-5 and J usage is TRBJ1-5; 8 bases line up with TRBD1. The CDR3 has 14 amino acids. After removal of 10 bases from V and 0 bases from J, the junction contained 5 bases not matched to a gene. CDR1 and CDR2 from the germline V gene are MNHEY and SVGAGI. The CDR3 region is CAIATGDSNQPQHF. The CDR3 DNA reads as TGTGCCATCGCGACAGGGGATAGCAATCAGCCCCAGCATTTT.

The rearrangement links TRBV4-2 to TRBJ2-7, with 8 bases identical to TRBD2. The CDR3 is 15 amino acids. Germline-derived CDR1 and CDR2 are LGHNA and YNFKEQ. The V and J ends lost 5 bases and 2 bases, in that order; junction bases with no gene match: 8. The chain's CDR3 is CASSLPNSGAYEQYF. The CDR3 bases are TGTGCCAGCAGCTTACCGAATAGCGGGGCCTACGAGCAGTACTTC.